The rows below give T cell receptor beta chains drawn from one sample of a study of T cells in Graves' hyperthyroidism and ophthalmopathy. TCRdb re-derived calls from the multiplex PCR reads in MiXCR, one entry per CDR3 protein. This table has some 570,000 distinct CDR3 sequences, more than 15% appearing once. The sequencing sample was made of blood. These receptors were obtained from a woman under 30 with Graves' ophthalmopathy. CDR3s include the opening cysteine and the closing phenylalanine or tryptophan. D genes are given only for firm matches. Clone sizes are given selectively: once, few, many, or a class where the clone is expanded.

J gene,V gene,D gene,clone size,CDR3 protein,CDR3 DNA
TRBJ1-4,TRBV20-1,NA,NA,CSAILRRINEKLFF,TGCAGTGCTATTCTGAGACGGATTAATGAAAAACTGTTTTTT
TRBJ2-1,TRBV5-4,TRBD2,NA,CASSSSGRYNEQFF,TGTGCCAGCAGCTCTAGCGGCCGCTACAATGAGCAGTTCTTC
TRBJ1-5,TRBV28,NA,NA,CASSYPQGSSNQPQHF,TGTGCCAGCAGCTACCCCCAGGGATCAAGCAATCAGCCCCAGCATTTT
TRBJ2-5,TRBV3-1,NA,many,CASSQPDSLTQYF,TGTGCCAGCAGCCAACCGGACAGTCTCACCCAGTACTTC
TRBJ2-1,TRBV14,TRBD2,many,CASSQDWASGSHEQFF,TGTGCCAGCAGCCAAGATTGGGCTAGCGGGAGTCATGAGCAGTTCTTC
TRBJ1-2,TRBV7-9,TRBD1,NA,CASSSQGAPYGYTF,TGTGCCAGCAGCTCACAGGGGGCACCGTATGGCTACACCTTC
TRBJ2-5,TRBV30,NA,few,CAWSRDGSDGETQYF,TGTGCCTGGAGTAGGGACGGCTCGGATGGAGAGACCCAGTACTTC
TRBJ2-7,TRBV20-1,TRBD1,many,CSARDRIYEQYF,TGCAGTGCTAGGGACAGGATCTACGAGCAGTACTTC
TRBJ1-5,TRBV2,NA,NA,CASSVRKGSQPQHF,TGTGCCAGCAGTGTAAGAAAAGGGTCCCAGCCCCAGCATTTT
TRBJ1-1,TRBV29-1,NA,many,CSVEATEMNTEAFF,TGCAGCGTTGAAGCCACAGAAATGAACACTGAAGCTTTCTTT
TRBJ2-1,TRBV11-2,NA,many,CASSPGRAYNEQFF,TGTGCCAGCAGCCCCGGCCGGGCTTACAATGAGCAGTTCTTC